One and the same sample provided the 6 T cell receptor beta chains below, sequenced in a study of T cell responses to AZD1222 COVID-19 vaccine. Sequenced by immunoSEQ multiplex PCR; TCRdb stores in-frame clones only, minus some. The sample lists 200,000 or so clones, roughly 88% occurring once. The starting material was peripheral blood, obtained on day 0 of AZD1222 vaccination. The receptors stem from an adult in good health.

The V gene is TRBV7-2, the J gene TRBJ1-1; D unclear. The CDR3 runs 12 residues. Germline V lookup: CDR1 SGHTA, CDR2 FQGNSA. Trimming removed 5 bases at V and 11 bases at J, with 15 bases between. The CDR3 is CASSQPGESAFF. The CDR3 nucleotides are TGTGCCAGCAGCCAACCCGGGGAATCGGCTTTCTTT.

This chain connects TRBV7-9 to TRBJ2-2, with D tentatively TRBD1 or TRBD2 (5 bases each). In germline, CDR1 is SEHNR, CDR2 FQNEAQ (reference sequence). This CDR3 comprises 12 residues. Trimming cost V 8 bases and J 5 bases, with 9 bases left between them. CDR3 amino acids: CASAEGTGELFF. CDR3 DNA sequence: TGTGCCAGCGCAGAGGGGACCGGGGAGCTGTTTTTT.

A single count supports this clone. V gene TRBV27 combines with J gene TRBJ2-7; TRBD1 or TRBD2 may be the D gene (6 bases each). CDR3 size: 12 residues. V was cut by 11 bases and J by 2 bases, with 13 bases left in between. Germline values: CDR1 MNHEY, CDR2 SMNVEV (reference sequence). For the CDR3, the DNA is TGTGCCGGGGGGCCTACTACCTACGAGCAGTACTTC. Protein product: CAGGPTTYEQYF.

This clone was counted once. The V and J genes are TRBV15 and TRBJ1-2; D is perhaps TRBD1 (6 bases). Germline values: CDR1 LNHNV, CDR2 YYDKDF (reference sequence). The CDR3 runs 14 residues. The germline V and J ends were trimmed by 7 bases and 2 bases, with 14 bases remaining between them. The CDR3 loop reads CATTWGRGNYGYTF. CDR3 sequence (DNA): TGTGCCACCACTTGGGGTAGGGGGAACTATGGCTACACCTTC.

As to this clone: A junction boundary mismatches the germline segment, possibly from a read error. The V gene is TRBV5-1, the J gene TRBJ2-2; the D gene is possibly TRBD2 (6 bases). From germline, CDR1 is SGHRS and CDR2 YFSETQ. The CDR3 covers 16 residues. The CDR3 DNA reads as TGCGCCAGCAGCCCGGGAATAGCGGTGAACACCGGGGAGCCGTTTTTT. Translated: CASSPGIAVNTGEPFF.

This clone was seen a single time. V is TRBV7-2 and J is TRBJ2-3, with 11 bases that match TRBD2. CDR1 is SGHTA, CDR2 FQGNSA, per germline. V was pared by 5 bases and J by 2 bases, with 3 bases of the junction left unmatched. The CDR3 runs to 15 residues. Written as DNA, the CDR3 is TGTGCCAGCAGCCTTAGCGGGGGGGCCACAGATACGCAGTATTTT. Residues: CASSLSGGATDTQYF.